These T cell receptor beta chains were read from a single sample in a study of blood T cells in healthy people across ages. One entry per CDR3 protein results from TCRdb running MiXCR on the 5' RACE reads. The table has approximately 900,000 distinct CDR3 sequences, about 48% seen once; the top ten hold over 10%. Sequencing input: blood. The receptors come from a man between 25 and 39 years old in good health. The CDR3 runs from the conserved cysteine through the conserved F or W. A D gene is named only where the DNA matches it firmly.

>.|TRBV10-3|TRBJ1-2
CAISADIKDGYTF
>.|TRBV3-1|TRBJ1-1
CASSPLNTVTEAFF
>.|TRBV18|TRBJ2-7
CASSPESSEQYF
>.|TRBV7-9|TRBJ2-7
CASSRLLGYEQYF
>.|TRBV2|TRBJ2-5
CASSDTETQYF
>.|TRBV5-6|TRBJ2-7
CASSLGQLLGEQYF
>.|TRBV20-1|TRBJ2-1
CSARVTTGSYNEQFF
>.|TRBV7-2|TRBJ2-7
CASSSIGVYEQYF
>.|TRBV18|TRBJ2-1
CASSPGSYGTHYNEQFF
>TRBD2|TRBV4-3|TRBJ2-7
CASSQVGGRLAYEQYF
>.|TRBV5-1|TRBJ2-2
CASSLASSVDTGELFF
>.|TRBV15|TRBJ1-1
CATSRTEIPEAFF
>.|TRBV4-1|TRBJ2-5
CASSQDRGSPQETQYF
>.|TRBV7-2|TRBJ2-3
CASSSRWSGTDTQYF
>.|TRBV5-6|TRBJ2-3
CASSFSGQADTQYF
>.|TRBV7-2|TRBJ1-1
CASSLAGTTIAEAFF
>.|TRBV12-3/TRBV12-4|TRBJ1-1
CASRTVRTEAFF
>.|TRBV27|TRBJ2-5
CASSPLGGGRETQYF
>TRBD1|TRBV20-1|TRBJ1-2
CSARRRQGNGHTF
>TRBD2|TRBV20-1|TRBJ2-3
CSARDRTRPSTDTQYF
>TRBD1|TRBV29-1|TRBJ2-7
CSVEWDSSYEQYF
>.|TRBV4-2|.
CASSQADTYYEQYF
>.|TRBV6-2/TRBV6-3|TRBJ2-7
CASSYSRYF
>TRBD1|TRBV4-1|TRBJ1-2
CASSQLSTGNYGYTF
>.|TRBV7-2|TRBJ1-2
CASSFPPGRNYGYTF
>.|TRBV7-2|.
CASSLTSIQYF
>.|TRBV15|TRBJ1-6
CATSRDRNLNSPLHF
>.|TRBV28|TRBJ1-2
CASSQSPAQRYGYTF
>TRBD1|TRBV4-2|TRBJ1-6
CASSREGQGGSPLHF
>.|TRBV11-1|TRBJ2-1
CASSQGPGGIDEQFF
>TRBD2|TRBV28|TRBJ2-2
CASSSHPPGLAPGELFF